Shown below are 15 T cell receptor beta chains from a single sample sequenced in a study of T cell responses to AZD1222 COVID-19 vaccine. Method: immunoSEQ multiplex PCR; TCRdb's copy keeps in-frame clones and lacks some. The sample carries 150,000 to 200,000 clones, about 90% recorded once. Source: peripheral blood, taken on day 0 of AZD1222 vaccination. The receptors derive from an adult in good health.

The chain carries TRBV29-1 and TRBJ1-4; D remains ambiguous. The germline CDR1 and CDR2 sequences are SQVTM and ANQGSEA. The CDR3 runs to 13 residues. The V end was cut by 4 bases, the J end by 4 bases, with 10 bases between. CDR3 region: CSVAPGRNEKLFF. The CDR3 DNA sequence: TGCAGCGTTGCACCAGGACGTAATGAAAAACTGTTTTTT.

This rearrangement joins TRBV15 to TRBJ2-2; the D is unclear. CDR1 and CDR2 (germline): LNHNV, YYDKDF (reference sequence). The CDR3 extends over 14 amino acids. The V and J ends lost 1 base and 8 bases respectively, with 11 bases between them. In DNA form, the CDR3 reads TGTGCCACCAGCAGAGTTTCCTGGGTAGGGGAGCTGTTTTTT. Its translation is CATSRVSWVGELFF. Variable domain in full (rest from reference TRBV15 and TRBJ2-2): DAMVIQNPRYQVTQFGKPVTLSCSQTLNHNVMYWYQQKSSQAPKLLFHYYDKDFNNEADTPDNFQSRRPNTSFCFLDIRSPGLGDTAMYLCATSRVSWVGELFFGEGSRLTVL.

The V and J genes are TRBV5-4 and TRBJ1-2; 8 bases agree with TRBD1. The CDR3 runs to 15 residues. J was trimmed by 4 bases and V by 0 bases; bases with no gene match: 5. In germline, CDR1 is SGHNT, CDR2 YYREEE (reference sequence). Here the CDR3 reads CASSLEAGGAYGYTF. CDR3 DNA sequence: TGTGCCAGCAGCTTGGAGGCAGGGGGCGCCTATGGCTACACCTTC.

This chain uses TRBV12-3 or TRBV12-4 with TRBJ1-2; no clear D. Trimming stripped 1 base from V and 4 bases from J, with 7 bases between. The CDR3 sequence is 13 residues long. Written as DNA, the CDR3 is TGTGCCAGCAGTTTAGGGAGGGTCTATGGCTACACCTTC. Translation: CASSLGRVYGYTF.

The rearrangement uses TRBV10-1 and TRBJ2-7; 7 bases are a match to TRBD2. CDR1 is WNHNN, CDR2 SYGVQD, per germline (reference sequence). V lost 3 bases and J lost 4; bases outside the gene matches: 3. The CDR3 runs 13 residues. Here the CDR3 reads CASSDRGSYEQYF. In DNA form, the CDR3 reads TGCGCCAGCAGTGACCGCGGGAGTTACGAGCAGTACTTC.

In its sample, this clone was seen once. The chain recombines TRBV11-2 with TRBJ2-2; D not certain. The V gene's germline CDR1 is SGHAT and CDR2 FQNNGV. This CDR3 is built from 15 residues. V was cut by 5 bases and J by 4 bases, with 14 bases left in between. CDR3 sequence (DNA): TGTGCCAGCAGCCCGCCATATGCACCCACCGGGGAGCTGTTTTTT. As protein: CASSPPYAPTGELFF.

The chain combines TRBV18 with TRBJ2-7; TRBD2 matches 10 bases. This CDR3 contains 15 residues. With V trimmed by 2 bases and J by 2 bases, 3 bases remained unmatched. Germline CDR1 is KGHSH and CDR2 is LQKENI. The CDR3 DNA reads TGTGCCAGCTCACCAAGTAGCGGGGGGACCTACGAGCAGTACTTC. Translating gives CASSPSSGGTYEQYF.

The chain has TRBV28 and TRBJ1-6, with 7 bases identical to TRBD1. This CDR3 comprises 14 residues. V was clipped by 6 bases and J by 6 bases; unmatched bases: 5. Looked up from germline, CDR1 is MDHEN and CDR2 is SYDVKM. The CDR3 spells CASRSTGSNSPLHF. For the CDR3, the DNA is TGTGCCAGCAGGTCGACAGGGAGTAATTCACCCCTCCACTTT.

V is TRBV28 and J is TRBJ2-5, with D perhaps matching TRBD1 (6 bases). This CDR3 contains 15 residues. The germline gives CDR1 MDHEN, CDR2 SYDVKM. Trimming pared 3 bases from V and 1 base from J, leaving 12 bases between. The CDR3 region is CASSFQGTIQETQYF. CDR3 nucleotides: TGTGCCAGCAGTTTTCAGGGGACGATCCAAGAGACCCAGTACTTC.

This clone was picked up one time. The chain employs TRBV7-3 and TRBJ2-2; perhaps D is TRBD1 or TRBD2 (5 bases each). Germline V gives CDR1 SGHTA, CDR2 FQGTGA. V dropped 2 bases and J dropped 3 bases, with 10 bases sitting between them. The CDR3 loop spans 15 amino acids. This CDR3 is CASSLFGADTGELFF. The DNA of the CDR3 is TGTGCCAGCAGCTTATTCGGGGCTGACACCGGGGAGCTGTTTTTT.

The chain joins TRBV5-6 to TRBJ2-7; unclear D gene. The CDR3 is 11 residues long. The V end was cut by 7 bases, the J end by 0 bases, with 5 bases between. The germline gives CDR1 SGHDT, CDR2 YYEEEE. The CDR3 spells CASSSSYEQYF. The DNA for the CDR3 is TGTGCCAGCTCGAGCTCCTACGAGCAGTACTTC. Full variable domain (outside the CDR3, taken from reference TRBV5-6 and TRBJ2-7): DAGVTQSPTHLIKTRGQQVTLRCSPKSGHDTVSWYQQALGQGPQFIFQYYEEEERQRGNFPDRFSGHQFPNYSSELNVNALLLGDSALYLCASSSSYEQYFGPGTRLTVT.

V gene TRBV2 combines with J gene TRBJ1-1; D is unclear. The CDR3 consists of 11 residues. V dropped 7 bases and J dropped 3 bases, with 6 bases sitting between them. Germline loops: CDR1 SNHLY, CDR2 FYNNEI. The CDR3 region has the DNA TGTGCCAGCACGGTCTACACTGAAGCTTTCTTT. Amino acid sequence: CASTVYTEAFF. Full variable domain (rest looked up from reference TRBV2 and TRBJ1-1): EPEVTQTPSHQVTQMGQEVILRCVPISNHLYFYWYRQILGQKVEFLVSFYNNEISEKSEIFDDQFSVERPDGSNFTLKIRSTKLEDSAMYFCASTVYTEAFFGQGTRLTVV.

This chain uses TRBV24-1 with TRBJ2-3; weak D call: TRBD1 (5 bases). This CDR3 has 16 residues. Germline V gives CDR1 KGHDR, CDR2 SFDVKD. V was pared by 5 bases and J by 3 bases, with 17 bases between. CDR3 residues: CATSAAGSVGTDTQYF. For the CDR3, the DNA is TGTGCCACCAGTGCGGCAGGGTCGGTTGGGACAGATACGCAGTATTTT.

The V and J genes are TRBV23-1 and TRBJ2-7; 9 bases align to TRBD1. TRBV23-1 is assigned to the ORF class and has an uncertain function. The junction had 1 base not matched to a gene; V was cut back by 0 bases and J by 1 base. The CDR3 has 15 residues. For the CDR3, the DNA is TGCGCCAGCAGTCAATCAGGGACAGGGTCCTACGAGCAGTACTTC. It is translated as CASSQSGTGSYEQYF.

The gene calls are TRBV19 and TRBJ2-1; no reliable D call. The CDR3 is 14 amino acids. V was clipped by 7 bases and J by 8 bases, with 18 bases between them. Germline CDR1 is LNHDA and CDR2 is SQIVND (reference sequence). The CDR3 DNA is TGTGCCAGTACCAGACTTGGGCTGGGCGATGAGCAGTTCTTC. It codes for CASTRLGLGDEQFF. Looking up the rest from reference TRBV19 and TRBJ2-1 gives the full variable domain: DGGITQSPKYLFRKEGQNVTLSCEQNLNHDAMYWYRQDPGQGLRLIYYSQIVNDFQKGDIAEGYSVSREKKESFPLTVTSAQKNPTAFYLCASTRLGLGDEQFFGPGTRLTVL.